This T cell receptor beta chain came from a study of T and B cells in COVID-19 patients. Study context: COVID-19 patients gave peripheral blood either during active infection or after recovery. Broader study findings: Patients with COVID-19 reportedly showed strongly skewed T cell receptor beta variable and joining gene usage. The recovered cohort had roughly 2,400 exclusive TCR clusters, including a few dozen low generation probability clusters. Highly clonal in active COVID-19, TRB repertoires exceeded healthy-donor diversity and richness at recovery.

Multiplex PCR with BIOMED2 TRB-A/B primer pools amplified TRB rearrangements. MiXCR was run by TCRdb on the multiplex PCR reads, yielding one entry per CDR3 protein. The data hold over 6,000 distinct CDR3 sequences, with 33% observed a single time. This clonotype has more than one count but fewer than ten. The antigen remains undetermined. Trimming cost V 3 bases and J 2 bases, with 14 bases left between them. Germline CDR1 and CDR2: KGHSH and LQKENI. The CDR3 length is 16 residues. Each TRB amplification used roughly 250-550 ng of genomic DNA from blood. The sequenced sample consisted of blood. The sequence was obtained from a human donor with active COVID-19. This sequence joins TRBV18 and TRBJ1-5; perhaps TRBD1 as D (5 bases). CDR3 protein: CASSPLGGTGNQPQHF. As DNA, the CDR3 is TGTGCCAGCTCACCTTTAGGAGGGACGGGCAATCAGCCCCAGCATTTT.